Listed below are T cell receptor beta chains from one sample, sequenced in a study of cytomegalovirus exposure and HLA in healthy donors. Using immunoSEQ multiplex PCR, the repertoire was profiled, and TCRdb retains in-frame clones only, with some absent. This table has around 190,000 clones, roughly three quarters appearing once. The sequencing sample was made of PBMCs. The receptors come from a woman aged 25 to 45 in good health and CMV-seronegative. Each CDR3 is given with its conserved first and last residue. A D gene is named only where the DNA matches it firmly. For some rows the clone size is stated as once, few or many, or as a class when expanded; others skip it.

abundance,v_gene,j_gene,d_gene,CDR3aa,CDR3nt
.,TRBV5-1,TRBJ2-6,.,CASNDNSGANVLTF,TGCGCCAGCAACGACAACTCTGGGGCCAACGTCCTGACTTTC
.,TRBV18,TRBJ1-1,TRBD1,CASSQGARGTEAFF,TGTGCCAGCTCGCAGGGGGCCCGCGGCACTGAAGCTTTCTTT
.,TRBV29-1,TRBJ1-1,TRBD1,CSVRGQGPTEAFF,TGCAGCGTGAGGGGGCAGGGACCCACTGAAGCTTTCTTT
.,TRBV11-2,TRBJ2-7,TRBD2,CASSLGLAGDYEQYF,TGTGCCAGCAGCCTGGGACTAGCGGGGGATTACGAGCAGTACTTC
.,TRBV19,TRBJ2-1,.,CASRREASYNEQFF,TGTGCCAGTAGGAGGGAAGCGTCCTACAATGAGCAGTTCTTC
.,TRBV9,TRBJ2-4,.,CASSQTGSKNIQYF,TGTGCCAGCAGCCAAACAGGGTCCAAAAACATTCAGTACTTC
.,TRBV19,TRBJ2-7,TRBD1,CASSTTGGVYEQYF,TGTGCCAGTAGTACGACAGGGGGCGTTTACGAGCAGTACTTC
.,TRBV6-1,TRBJ1-5,.,CASSTPGPQHF,TGTGCCAGCAGTACGCCCGGGCCCCAGCATTTT
.,TRBV9,TRBJ2-7,.,CASSLGTSGTYEQYF,TGTGCCAGCAGCCTAGGGACGTCAGGGACCTACGAGCAGTACTTC
many,TRBV7-9,TRBJ1-1,.,CASRPDTHEAFF,TGTGCCAGCAGACCCGACACCCATGAAGCTTTCTTT
.,TRBV6-5,TRBJ2-7,TRBD1,CASSYIGTGSYEQYF,TGTGCCAGCAGTTACATTGGGACAGGGTCCTACGAGCAGTACTTC
.,TRBV7-2,TRBJ2-7,TRBD2,CASSQSSGRVYEQYF,TGTGCCAGCAGCCAGTCCAGCGGGAGGGTTTACGAGCAGTACTTC
.,TRBV19,TRBJ1-5,.,CASSTGGGTHQPQHF,TGTGCCAGTAGTACCGGGGGGGGCACGCATCAGCCCCAGCATTTT
.,TRBV14,TRBJ2-1,TRBD2,CASSLSGVAGGNEQFF,TGTGCCAGCAGCCTTTCCGGGGTAGCGGGAGGGAATGAGCAGTTCTTC
.,TRBV6-5,TRBJ2-7,TRBD1,CASRTGNEQYF,TGTGCCAGCAGGACAGGGAACGAGCAGTACTTC
.,TRBV5-6,TRBJ2-7,.,CASSARGQTYEQYF,TGTGCCAGCAGCGCCAGGGGCCAGACCTACGAGCAGTACTTC
.,TRBV5-1,TRBJ2-2,TRBD1,CASSDTGGTGELFF,TGCGCCAGCAGCGATACAGGGGGCACCGGGGAGCTGTTTTTT
.,TRBV7-7,TRBJ2-3,.,CASSPRLGNTDTQYF,TGTGCCAGCAGCCCGAGACTAGGAAACACAGATACGCAGTATTTT
.,TRBV27,TRBJ2-3,TRBD1,CASSGQGSAHTQYF,TGTGCCAGCTCGGGACAGGGATCGGCCCATACGCAGTATTTT
.,TRBV5-1,TRBJ2-5,.,CASSLVGGTQETQYF,TGCGCCAGCAGCTTGGTCGGGGGGACACAAGAGACCCAGTACTTC
.,TRBV5-1,TRBJ2-5,TRBD1,CASSPGQGARETQYF,TGCGCCAGCAGCCCGGGACAGGGGGCCAGAGAGACCCAGTACTTC
.,TRBV2,TRBJ1-5,.,CASSLSRSDNQPQHF,TGTGCCAGCAGTTTGTCAAGGAGCGATAATCAGCCCCAGCATTTT
.,TRBV7-7,TRBJ2-3,TRBD1,CASSADRGPSTDTQYF,TGTGCCAGCAGCGCGGACAGGGGGCCTAGCACAGATACGCAGTATTTT